Below, 15 T cell receptor beta chains from the same sample are listed, as sequenced in a study of blood T cells in healthy people across ages. Primed by a sample-barcoded 5' primer and a J-beta primer mix, a second PCR proceeded for about 6 to 12 cycles. TCRdb re-called the 5' RACE reads through MiXCR, storing one row per CDR3 protein. The sample has nearly 1 million distinct CDR3 sequences, 51% seen once; the top ten hold about a fifth. The sequenced material came from blood. These receptors came from a woman between 55 and 75 years old in good health.

V gene TRBV4-2 combines with J gene TRBJ2-1; 13 nucleotides line up with TRBD2. The V gene's germline CDR1 is LGHNA and CDR2 YNFKEQ. Trimming at V came to 0 bases and at J to 8 bases, leaving 7 bases not matched to a gene. This CDR3 has 17 amino acids. In nucleotides, the CDR3 is TGTGCCAGCAGCCAAGATAGAGGGACTAGCGGGATCTATGAGCAGTTCTTC. Encoded protein: CASSQDRGTSGIYEQFF.

The count of this clonotype is one. This chain connects TRBV5-1 to TRBJ2-7; 9 positions match TRBD1. CDR1 is SGHRS, CDR2 YFSETQ, per germline. There are 15 residues in the CDR3. With V trimmed by 3 bases and J by 5 bases, 9 bases remained unmatched. The CDR3 sequence: CASSWAGTGMNEQYF. CDR3 in DNA: TGCGCCAGCAGCTGGGCCGGGACAGGGATGAACGAGCAGTACTTC.

There are a few counts of this clonotype. The chain combines TRBV28 with TRBJ2-7; D is ambiguous. Trimming took off 3 bases at V and 0 bases at J, with 21 bases between the two ends. This CDR3 has 18 residues. Germline assignment: CDR1 MDHEN and CDR2 SYDVKM. CDR3 nucleotide sequence: TGTGCCAGCAGTTTCCTGAGCGTCGCTCGTAGGAGCTCCTACGAGCAGTACTTC. The encoded protein is CASSFLSVARRSSYEQYF.

This clonotype was seen a handful of times. The gene calls are TRBV7-2 and TRBJ1-2; TRBD1 matches at 7 bases. With 5 bases clipped from V and 5 bases from J, the junction kept 17 bases outside the gene matches. The germline CDR1 and CDR2 sequences are SGHTA and FQGNSA. There are 17 residues in the CDR3. The CDR3 DNA reads TGTGCCAGCAGCCCTTACAGGACAGGTGTTTTTCGGTATGGCTACACCTTC. It encodes CASSPYRTGVFRYGYTF.

CDR3 sequence reads: CASSLEPGASYEQYF. Here the CDR3 DNA reads TGTGCCAGCAGCTTAGAACCAGGGGCCTCCTACGAGCAGTACTTC. The V gene is TRBV7-6, the J gene TRBJ2-7; weak D call: TRBD1 (6 bases). The CDR3 sequence is 15 residues long. The germline V gene has CDR1 SGHVS and CDR2 FNYEAQ. Trimming cost V 1 base and J 0 bases, with 10 bases left between them.

The genes are TRBV7-9 and TRBJ2-6, with D uncertain. The CDR3 extends over 18 amino acids. Germline V gives CDR1 SEHNR, CDR2 FQNEAQ (reference sequence). Trimming pared 5 bases from V and 2 bases from J, leaving 19 bases between. The DNA of the CDR3 is TGTGCCAGCAGCAAAAACCATATCACGGGCACTGGGGCCAACGTCCTGACTTTC. Its protein product is CASSKNHITGTGANVLTF.

In its sample, this clonotype was seen a few times. This rearrangement joins TRBV7-9 to TRBJ2-5, with D unresolved. Per germline, CDR1 SEHNR and CDR2 FQNEAQ (reference sequence). This CDR3 has 14 residues. The V end was cut by 2 bases, the J end by 5 bases, with 12 bases between. CDR3 DNA sequence: TGTGCCAGCAGCTTATGGAAGGTCCCCGAGACCCAGTACTTC. Its protein product is CASSLWKVPETQYF.

V usage is TRBV7-2 and J usage is TRBJ2-7; 7 bases are a match to TRBD2. The J segment lost 4 bases and the V segment lost 1 base, leaving 7 bases of the junction unmatched. Per germline, CDR1 SGHTA and CDR2 FQGNSA. The CDR3 totals 15 residues. The DNA of the CDR3 is TGTGCCAGCAGCTTAGTACGGGGGGAAAGGTACGAGCAGTACTTC. Translating it yields CASSLVRGERYEQYF.

The V call is TRBV6-2 or TRBV6-3, the J call TRBJ2-5; perhaps TRBD1 as D (6 bases). Germline CDR1 and CDR2: MNHEY and SVGEGT. V lost 6 bases to trimming and J lost 11 bases, with 25 bases between them. The CDR3 length is 15 residues. CDR3 sequence reads: CASSSGTTIIREQYF. The DNA of the CDR3 is TGTGCCAGCAGCTCCGGGACAACAATTATACGTGAGCAGTACTTC.

The chain has TRBV28 and TRBJ2-1, with D possibly being TRBD1 or TRBD2 (5 bases each). Gene TRBJ2-7 matches the end of the DNA better, so the J call may be wrong. Germline assignment: CDR1 MDHEN and CDR2 SYDVKM. This CDR3 contains 13 residues. CDR3 DNA: TGTGCCAGCAGTGGGACCCCACTCAATGAGCAGTACTTC. Its translation: CASSGTPLNEQYF.

This clonotype appeared a few times. The chain links TRBV15 to TRBJ1-2; D gene unclear. The germline V gene has CDR1 LNHNV and CDR2 YYDKDF (reference sequence). The CDR3 sequence is 13 residues long. V was cut by 1 base and J by 3 bases, with 6 bases left in between. CDR3 sequence: CATSRGVDYGYTF. The CDR3 DNA is TGTGCCACCAGCAGAGGGGTTGACTATGGCTACACCTTC.

The CDR3 protein is CASSLRDRGHTEAFF. CDR3 in DNA: TGTGCCAGCAGCCTTCGGGACAGGGGGCATACTGAAGCTTTCTTT. The chain uses TRBV16 and TRBJ1-1, with TRBD1 matching 12 bases. The CDR3 covers 15 residues. CDR1 is KGHSY and CDR2 is FQNENV in the germline V gene. The ends lost 4 bases at V and 5 bases at J; junction bases unmatched: 5.

This clonotype was seen a few times. The V and J genes are TRBV11-3 and TRBJ2-7, with D possibly called TRBD1 or TRBD2 (5 bases each). Germline V gene data show CDR1 as SGHNT and CDR2 as YENEEA. The CDR3 consists of 14 residues. Trimming pared 1 base from V and 6 bases from J, leaving 13 bases between. The CDR3 DNA reads as TGTGCCAGCAGCTTAGGTTCTGCAGGGAGCGAGCAGTACTTC. The encoded protein is CASSLGSAGSEQYF.

The rearrangement joins TRBV15 to TRBJ1-5; D is ambiguous. V gave up 0 bases and J gave up 6 bases, with 12 bases separating them. The germline V gene encodes CDR1 LNHNV and CDR2 YYDKDF (reference sequence). This CDR3 is 15 amino acids long. The CDR3 DNA follows: TGTGCCACCAGCAGAGATGATGCGGGAGGTCAGCCCCAGCATTTT. It is translated as CATSRDDAGGQPQHF.

The rearrangement uses TRBV9 and TRBJ2-3; 7 nucleotides align to TRBD2. The J segment lost 4 bases and the V segment lost 4 bases, leaving 9 bases of the junction unmatched. This CDR3 comprises 15 residues. The V gene's germline CDR1 is SGDLS and CDR2 YYNGEE. The CDR3 DNA reads TGTGCCAGCAGCTTCAGGGAGGGGCAGGCAGATACGCAGTATTTT. As protein: CASSFREGQADTQYF. Complete variable domain (other parts from reference TRBV9 and TRBJ2-3): DSGVTQTPKHLITATGQRVTLRCSPRSGDLSVYWYQQSLDQGLQFLIQYYNGEERAKGNILERFSAQQFPDLHSELNLSSLELGDSALYFCASSFREGQADTQYFGPGTRLTVL.